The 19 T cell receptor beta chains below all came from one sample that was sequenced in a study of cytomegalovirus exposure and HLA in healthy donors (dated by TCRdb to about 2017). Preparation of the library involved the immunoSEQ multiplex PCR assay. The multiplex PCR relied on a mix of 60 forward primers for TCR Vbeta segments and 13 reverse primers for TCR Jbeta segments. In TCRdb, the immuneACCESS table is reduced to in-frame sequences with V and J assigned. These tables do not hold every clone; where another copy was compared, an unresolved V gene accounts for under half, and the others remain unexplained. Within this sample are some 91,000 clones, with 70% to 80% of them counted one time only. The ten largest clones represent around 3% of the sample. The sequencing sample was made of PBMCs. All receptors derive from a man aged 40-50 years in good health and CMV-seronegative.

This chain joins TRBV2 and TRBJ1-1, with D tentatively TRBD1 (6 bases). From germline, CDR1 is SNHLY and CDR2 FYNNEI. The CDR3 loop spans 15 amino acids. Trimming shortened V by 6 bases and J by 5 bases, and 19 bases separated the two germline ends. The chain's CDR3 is CASSETETGWTEAFF. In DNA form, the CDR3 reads TGTGCCAGCAGCGAGACAGAAACAGGGTGGACTGAAGCTTTCTTT. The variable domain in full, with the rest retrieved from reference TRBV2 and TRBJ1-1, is EPEVTQTPSHQVTQMGQEVILRCVPISNHLYFYWYRQILGQKVEFLVSFYNNEISEKSEIFDDQFSVERPDGSNFTLKIRSTKLEDSAMYFCASSETETGWTEAFFGQGTRLTVV.

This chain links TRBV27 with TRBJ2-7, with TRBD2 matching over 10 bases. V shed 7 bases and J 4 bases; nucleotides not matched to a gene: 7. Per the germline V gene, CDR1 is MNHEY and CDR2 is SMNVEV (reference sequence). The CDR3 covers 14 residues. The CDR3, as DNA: TGTGCCAGCACCTTTGTAGCGGGGGGATACGAGCAGTACTTC. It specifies CASTFVAGGYEQYF.

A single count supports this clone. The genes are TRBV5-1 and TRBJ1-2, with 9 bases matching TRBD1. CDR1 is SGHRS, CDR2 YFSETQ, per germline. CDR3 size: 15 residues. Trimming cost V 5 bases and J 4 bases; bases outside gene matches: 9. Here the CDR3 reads CASRETGGLSYGYTF. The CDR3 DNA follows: TGCGCCAGCAGGGAAACAGGGGGCTTGAGCTATGGCTACACCTTC.

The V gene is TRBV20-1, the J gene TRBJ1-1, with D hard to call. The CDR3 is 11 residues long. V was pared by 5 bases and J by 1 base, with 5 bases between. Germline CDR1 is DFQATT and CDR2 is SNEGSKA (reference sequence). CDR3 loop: CSALKNTEAFF. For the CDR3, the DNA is TGCAGTGCTCTAAAGAACACTGAAGCTTTCTTT.

CDR3 in DNA: TGTGCCAGCAGCGTTGACAGGGGGTATGGCTACACCTTC. It specifies CASSVDRGYGYTF. The chain couples TRBV2 to TRBJ1-2, with 9 bases aligning to TRBD1. Germline-derived CDR1 and CDR2 are SNHLY and FYNNEI. V lost 6 bases and J lost 5; bases outside the gene matches: 4. The CDR3 runs to 13 residues.

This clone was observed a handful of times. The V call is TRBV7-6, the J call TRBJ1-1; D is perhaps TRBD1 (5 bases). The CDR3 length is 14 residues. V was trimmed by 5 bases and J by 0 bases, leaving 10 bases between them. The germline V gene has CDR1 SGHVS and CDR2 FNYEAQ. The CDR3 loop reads CASSGDRMNTEAFF. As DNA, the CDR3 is TGTGCCAGCAGCGGTGACAGAATGAACACTGAAGCTTTCTTT.

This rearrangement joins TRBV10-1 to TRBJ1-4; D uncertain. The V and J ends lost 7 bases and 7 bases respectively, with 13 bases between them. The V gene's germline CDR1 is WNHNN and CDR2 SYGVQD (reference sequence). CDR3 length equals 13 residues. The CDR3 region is CASTTRLGEKLFF. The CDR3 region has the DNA TGCGCCAGCACGACCAGACTCGGTGAAAAACTGTTTTTT.

This CDR3 is CASSEFQGTGYEQYF. The CDR3, as DNA: TGTGCCAGCAGTGAATTCCAGGGGACGGGATACGAGCAGTACTTC. V usage is TRBV6-1 and J usage is TRBJ2-7, with D possibly TRBD1 on 6 matching bases. Per the germline V gene, CDR1 is MNHNS and CDR2 is SASEGT. CDR3 length: 15 amino acids. Trimming removed 2 bases at V and 4 bases at J, with 15 bases between.

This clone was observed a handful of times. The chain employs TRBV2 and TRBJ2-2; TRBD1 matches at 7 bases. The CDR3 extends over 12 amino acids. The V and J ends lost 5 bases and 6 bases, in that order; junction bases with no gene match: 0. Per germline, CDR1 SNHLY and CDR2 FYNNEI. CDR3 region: CASSQGAGELFF. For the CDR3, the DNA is TGTGCCAGCAGTCAGGGGGCCGGGGAGCTGTTTTTT.

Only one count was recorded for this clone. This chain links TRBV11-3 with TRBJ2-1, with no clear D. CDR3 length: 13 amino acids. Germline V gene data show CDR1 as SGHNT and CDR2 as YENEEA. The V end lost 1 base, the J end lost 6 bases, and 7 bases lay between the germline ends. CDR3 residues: CASSLVLGNEQFF. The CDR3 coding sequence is TGTGCCAGCAGCTTAGTTCTAGGCAATGAGCAGTTCTTC.

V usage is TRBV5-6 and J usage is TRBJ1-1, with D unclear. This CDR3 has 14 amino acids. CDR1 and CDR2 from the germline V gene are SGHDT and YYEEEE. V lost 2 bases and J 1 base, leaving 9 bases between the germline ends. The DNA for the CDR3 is TGTGCCAGCAGCTTATCGCGAGGGAACACTGAAGCTTTCTTT. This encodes CASSLSRGNTEAFF.

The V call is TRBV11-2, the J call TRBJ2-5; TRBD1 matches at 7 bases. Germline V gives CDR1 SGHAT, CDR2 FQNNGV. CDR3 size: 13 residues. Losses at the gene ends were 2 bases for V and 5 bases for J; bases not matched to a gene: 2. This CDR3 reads CASSLTGVETQYF. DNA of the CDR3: TGTGCCAGCAGCTTAACAGGGGTGGAGACCCAGTACTTC.

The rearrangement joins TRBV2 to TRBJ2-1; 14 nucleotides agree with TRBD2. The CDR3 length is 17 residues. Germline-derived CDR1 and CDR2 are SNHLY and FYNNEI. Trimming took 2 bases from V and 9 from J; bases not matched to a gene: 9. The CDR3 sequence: CASSERGGTSGSPEQFF. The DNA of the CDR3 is TGTGCCAGCAGTGAAAGGGGCGGGACTAGCGGGAGTCCTGAGCAGTTCTTC.

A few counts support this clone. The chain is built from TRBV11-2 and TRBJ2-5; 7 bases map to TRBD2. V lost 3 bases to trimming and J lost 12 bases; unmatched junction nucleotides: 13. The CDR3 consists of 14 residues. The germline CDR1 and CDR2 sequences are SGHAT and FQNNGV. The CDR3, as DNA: TGTGCCAGCAGCTTCTCGACTAGCTCTGGGGCCGAGTACTTC. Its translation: CASSFSTSSGAEYF.

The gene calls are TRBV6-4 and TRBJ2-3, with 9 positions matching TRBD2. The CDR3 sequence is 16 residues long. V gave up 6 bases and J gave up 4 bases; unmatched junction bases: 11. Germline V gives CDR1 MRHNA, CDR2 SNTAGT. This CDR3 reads CASREALAGMADTQYF. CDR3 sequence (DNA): TGTGCCAGCAGGGAGGCTCTAGCGGGGATGGCAGATACGCAGTATTTT.

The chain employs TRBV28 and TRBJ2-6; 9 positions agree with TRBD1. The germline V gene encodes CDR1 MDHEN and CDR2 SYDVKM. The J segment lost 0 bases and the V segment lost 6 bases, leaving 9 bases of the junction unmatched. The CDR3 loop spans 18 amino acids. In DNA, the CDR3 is TGTGCCAGCAGACCTACCGGGACAGGGAGCTCTGGGGCCAACGTCCTGACTTTC. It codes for CASRPTGTGSSGANVLTF. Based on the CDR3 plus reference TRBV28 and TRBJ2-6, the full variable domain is DVKVTQSSRYLVKRTGEKVFLECVQDMDHENMFWYRQDPGLGLRLIYFSYDVKMKEKGDIPEGYSVSREKKERFSLILESASTNQTSMYLCASRPTGTGSSGANVLTFGAGSRLTVL.

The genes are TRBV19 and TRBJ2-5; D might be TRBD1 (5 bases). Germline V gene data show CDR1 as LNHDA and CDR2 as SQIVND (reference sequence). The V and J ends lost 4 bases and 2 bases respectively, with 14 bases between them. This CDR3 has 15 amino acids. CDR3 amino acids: CASSKRQTSQETQYF. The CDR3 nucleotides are TGTGCCAGTAGTAAACGACAGACTTCACAAGAGACCCAGTACTTC.

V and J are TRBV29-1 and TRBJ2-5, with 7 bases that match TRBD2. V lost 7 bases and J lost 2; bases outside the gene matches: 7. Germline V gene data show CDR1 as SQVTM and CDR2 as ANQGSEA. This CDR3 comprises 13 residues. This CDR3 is CSAPGLQQETQYF. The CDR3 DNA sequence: TGCAGCGCCCCGGGACTACAACAAGAGACCCAGTACTTC.

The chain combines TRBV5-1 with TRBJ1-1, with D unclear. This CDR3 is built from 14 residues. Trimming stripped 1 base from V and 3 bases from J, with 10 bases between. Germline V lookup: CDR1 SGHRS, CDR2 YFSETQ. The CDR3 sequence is CASSLRLEDTEAFF. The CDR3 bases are TGCGCCAGCAGCTTGAGGTTAGAGGACACTGAAGCTTTCTTT.